The entry below describes one T cell receptor (beta chain). The sample is drawn from a study of blood T cell repertoires in COVID-19. Study in general: Acute and convalescent COVID-19 samples came from the United States, Italy and Spain. From T cells, B-cell-depleted T cells, or PBMCs came the material, which was cDNA or gDNA.

The Seattle patients, enrolled during active infection, were followed longitudinally. Trimming shortened V by 1 base and J by 0 bases, and 16 bases separated the two germline ends. Germline lookup yields CDR1 SGHVS and CDR2 FQNEAQ. The CDR3 is made up of 19 amino acids. Authors' processing steps: It was from reference gene primer amplification that nucleated cell counts were estimated. The data were produced by immunoSEQ multiplex PCR, yet TCRdb's version contains in-frame clones alone and is incomplete. That table furnishes V, J and clone size, whereas the DNA furnished D and trimming. The sample lists approximately 290,000 clones; 80% to 85% were seen once.

The chain uses TRBV7-8 and TRBJ2-6; maybe TRBD2 (6 bases). This TCR was recovered from a person between 70 and 80 years old with COVID-19, enrolled during active disease. The material sequenced was peripheral blood. The CDR3 bases are TGTGCCAGCAGCTTAGTTGGGGAGGCCTCTAACTCTGGGGCCAACGTCCTGACTTTC. Protein: CASSLVGEASNSGANVLTF.